What follows describes a single TCR beta chain. Seattle's enrolled individuals joined amid active infection and were then monitored longitudinally. As originally analysed: It was from reference gene primer amplification that nucleated cell counts were estimated. Clones were sequenced by immunoSEQ multiplex PCR, and TCRdb holds only the in-frame ones, with some missing. For V, J and clone size, that table is used; D and trimming come from the DNA. The table includes 150,000 to 200,000 clones, 80% to 90% detected once. The ends were cut back, 6 bases at V and 7 bases at J, with 18 bases in the middle. The length of the CDR3 is 14 residues. Germline CDR1 reads LGHNT; CDR2 reads FRNRAP. The data were taken from a study of blood T cell repertoires in COVID-19. Study context: The United States, Italy and Spain provided the acute and convalescent COVID-19 samples.

This chain links TRBV12-5 with TRBJ1-2; the D is unclear. Material: peripheral blood. This clonotype was obtained from a woman between 40 and 50 years old with COVID-19, enrolled during active disease. This CDR3 is CASGSMTGWSGYTF. In DNA, the CDR3 is TGTGCTAGTGGCTCCATGACTGGGTGGTCTGGCTACACCTTC.